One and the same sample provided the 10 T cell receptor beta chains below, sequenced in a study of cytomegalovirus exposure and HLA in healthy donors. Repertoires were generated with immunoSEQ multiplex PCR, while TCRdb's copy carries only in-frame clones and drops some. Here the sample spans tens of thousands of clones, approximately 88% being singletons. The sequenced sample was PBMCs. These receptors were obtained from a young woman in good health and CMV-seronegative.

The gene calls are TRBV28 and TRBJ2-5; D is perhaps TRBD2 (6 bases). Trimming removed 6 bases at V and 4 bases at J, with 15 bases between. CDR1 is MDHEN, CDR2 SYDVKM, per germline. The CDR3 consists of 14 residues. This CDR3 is CASRRGDPIETQYF. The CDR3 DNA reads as TGTGCCAGCAGGCGGGGAGATCCAATAGAGACCCAGTACTTC.

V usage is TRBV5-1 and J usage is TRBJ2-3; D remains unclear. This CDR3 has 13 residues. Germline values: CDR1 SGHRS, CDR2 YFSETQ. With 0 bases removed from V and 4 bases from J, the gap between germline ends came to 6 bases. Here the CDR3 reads CASSLALPDTQYF. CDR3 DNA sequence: TGCGCCAGCAGCTTGGCTCTCCCAGATACGCAGTATTTT.

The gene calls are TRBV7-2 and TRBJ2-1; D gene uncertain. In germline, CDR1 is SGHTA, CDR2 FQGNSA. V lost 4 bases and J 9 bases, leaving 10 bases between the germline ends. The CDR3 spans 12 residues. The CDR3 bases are TGTGCCAGCAGCTGGCGTTCGGGTGAGCAGTTCTTC. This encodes CASSWRSGEQFF.

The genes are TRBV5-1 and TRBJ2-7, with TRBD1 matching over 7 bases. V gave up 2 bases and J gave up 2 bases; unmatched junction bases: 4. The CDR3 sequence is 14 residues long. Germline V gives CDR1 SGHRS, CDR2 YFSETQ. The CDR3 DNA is TGCGCCAGCAGCTTCGGGGACAGCGCCTACGAGCAGTACTTC. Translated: CASSFGDSAYEQYF.

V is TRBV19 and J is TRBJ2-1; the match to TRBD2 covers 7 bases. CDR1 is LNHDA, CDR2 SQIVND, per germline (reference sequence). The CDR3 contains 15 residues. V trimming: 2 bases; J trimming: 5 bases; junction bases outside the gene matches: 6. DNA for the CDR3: TGTGCCAGTAGTATATGGGGGGGGAACCACAATGAGCAGTTCTTC. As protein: CASSIWGGNHNEQFF.

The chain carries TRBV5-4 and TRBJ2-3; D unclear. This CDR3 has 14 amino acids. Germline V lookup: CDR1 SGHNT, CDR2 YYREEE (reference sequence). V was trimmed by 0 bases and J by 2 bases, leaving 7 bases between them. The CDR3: CASSLGQNTDTQYF. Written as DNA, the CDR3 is TGTGCCAGCAGCTTGGGGCAGAACACAGATACGCAGTATTTT.

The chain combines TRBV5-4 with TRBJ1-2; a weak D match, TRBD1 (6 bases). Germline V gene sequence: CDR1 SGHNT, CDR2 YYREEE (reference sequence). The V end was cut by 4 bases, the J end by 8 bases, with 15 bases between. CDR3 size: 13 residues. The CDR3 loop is CASSEGGAEGYTF. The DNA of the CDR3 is TGTGCCAGCAGCGAGGGGGGGGCGGAAGGCTACACCTTC.

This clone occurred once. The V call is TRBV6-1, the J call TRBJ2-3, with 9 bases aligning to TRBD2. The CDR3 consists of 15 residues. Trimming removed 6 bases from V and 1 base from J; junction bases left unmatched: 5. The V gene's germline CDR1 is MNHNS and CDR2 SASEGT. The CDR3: CASRSIAGGTDTQYF. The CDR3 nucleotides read TGTGCCAGCAGAAGTATAGCGGGAGGCACAGATACGCAGTATTTT.

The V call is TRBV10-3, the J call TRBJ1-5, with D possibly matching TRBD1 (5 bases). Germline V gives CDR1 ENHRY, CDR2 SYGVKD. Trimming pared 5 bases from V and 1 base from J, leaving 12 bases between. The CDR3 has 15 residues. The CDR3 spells CAISTVGGSNQPQHF. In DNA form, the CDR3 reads TGTGCCATCAGTACAGTGGGGGGAAGCAATCAGCCCCAGCATTTT.

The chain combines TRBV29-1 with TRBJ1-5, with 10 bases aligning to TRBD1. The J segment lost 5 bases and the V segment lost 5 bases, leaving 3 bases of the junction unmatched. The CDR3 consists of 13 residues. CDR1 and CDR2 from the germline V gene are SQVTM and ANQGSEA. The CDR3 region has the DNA TGCAGCGTTCCGGGACAGGGGCATCAGCCCCAGCATTTT. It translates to CSVPGQGHQPQHF. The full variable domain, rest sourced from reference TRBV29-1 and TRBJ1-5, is SAVISQKPSRDICQRGTSLTIQCQVDSQVTMMFWYRQQPGQSLTLIATANQGSEATYESGFVIDKFPISRPNLTFSTLTVSNMSPEDSSIYLCSVPGQGHQPQHFGDGTRLSIL.